This T cell receptor beta chain was sequenced for a study of identical twins. TCRdb redid the calling of the 5' RACE reads with MiXCR, one entry per CDR3 protein. The sample records approximately 240,000 distinct CDR3 sequences, around 15% being singletons. This CDR3 is built from 13 residues. CDR1 and CDR2 from the germline V gene are LNHDA and SQIVND (reference sequence). Between the trimmed V and J ends, which lost 3 bases and 3 bases, there was a span of 9 bases. This clonotype was recorded a few times. Its antigen is unknown. Whole-study findings and limits: Beta out-of-frame sequences showed weaker excess sharing between twins.

Donors uniformly comprised healthy Caucasians. The gene calls are TRBV19 and TRBJ2-7; D remains unclear. The sequencing sample was made of memory (CD45RO+) T cells sorted from blood. This TCR came from a woman between 18 and 29 years old in good health. CDR3 sequence: CASSISSLYEQYF. In DNA form, the CDR3 reads TGTGCCAGTAGTATCTCGAGCCTCTACGAGCAGTACTTC. Looking up the rest from reference TRBV19 and TRBJ2-7 gives the full variable domain: DGGITQSPKYLFRKEGQNVTLSCEQNLNHDAMYWYRQDPGQGLRLIYYSQIVNDFQKGDIAEGYSVSREKKESFPLTVTSAQKNPTAFYLCASSISSLYEQYFGPGTRLTVT.